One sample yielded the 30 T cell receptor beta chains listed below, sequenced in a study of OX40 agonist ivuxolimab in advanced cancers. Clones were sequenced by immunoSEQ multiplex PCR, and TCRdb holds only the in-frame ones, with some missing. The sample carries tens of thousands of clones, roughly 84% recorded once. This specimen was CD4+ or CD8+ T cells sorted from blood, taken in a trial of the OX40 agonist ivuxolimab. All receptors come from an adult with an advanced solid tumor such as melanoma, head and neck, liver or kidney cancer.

This CDR3 reads CASSLGGPRIRIRGTDTQYF. The DNA for the CDR3 is TGCGCCAGCAGCTTGGGAGGCCCCAGAATCCGAATAAGGGGCACAGATACGCAGTATTTT. This chain uses TRBV5-1 with TRBJ2-3; D not resolved. CDR1 and CDR2 (germline): SGHRS, YFSETQ. V was cut by 0 bases and J by 1 base, with 24 bases left in between. This CDR3 contains 20 residues.

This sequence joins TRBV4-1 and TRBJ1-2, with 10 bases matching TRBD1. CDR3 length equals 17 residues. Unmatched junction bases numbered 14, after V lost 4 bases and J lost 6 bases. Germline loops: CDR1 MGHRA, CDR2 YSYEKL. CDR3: CASSLRDRGRGQNGYTF. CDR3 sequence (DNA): TGCGCCAGCAGCCTCCGGGACAGGGGTCGGGGACAGAATGGCTACACCTTC.

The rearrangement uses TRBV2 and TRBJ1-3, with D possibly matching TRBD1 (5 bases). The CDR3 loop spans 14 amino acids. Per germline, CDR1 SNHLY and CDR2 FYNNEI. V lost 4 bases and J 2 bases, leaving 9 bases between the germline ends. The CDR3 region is CASSGQPAGNTIYF. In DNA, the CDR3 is TGTGCCAGCAGTGGACAGCCGGCTGGAAACACCATATATTTT.

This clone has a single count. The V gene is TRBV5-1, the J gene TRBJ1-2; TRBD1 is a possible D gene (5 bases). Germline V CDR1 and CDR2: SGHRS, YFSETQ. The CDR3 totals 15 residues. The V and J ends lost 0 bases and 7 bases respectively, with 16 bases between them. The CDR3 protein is CASSLDRSTVGGYTF. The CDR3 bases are TGCGCCAGCAGCTTGGATAGATCGACAGTTGGTGGCTACACCTTC.

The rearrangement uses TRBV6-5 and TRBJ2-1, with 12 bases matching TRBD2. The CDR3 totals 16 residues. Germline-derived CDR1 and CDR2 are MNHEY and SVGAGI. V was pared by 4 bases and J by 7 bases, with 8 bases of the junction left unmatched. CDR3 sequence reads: CASSFTTSGGINEQFF. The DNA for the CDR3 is TGTGCCAGCAGTTTCACTACTAGCGGGGGGATAAATGAGCAGTTCTTC.

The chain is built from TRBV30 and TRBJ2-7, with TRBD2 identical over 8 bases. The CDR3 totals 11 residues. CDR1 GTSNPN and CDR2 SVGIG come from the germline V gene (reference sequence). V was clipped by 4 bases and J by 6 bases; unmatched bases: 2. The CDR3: CAWTGGTEQYF. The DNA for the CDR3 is TGTGCCTGGACGGGGGGGACCGAGCAGTACTTC. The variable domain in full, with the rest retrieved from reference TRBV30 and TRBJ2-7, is SQTIHQWPATLVQPVGSPLSLECTVEGTSNPNLYWYRQAAGRGLQLLFYSVGIGQISSEVPQNLSASRPQDRQFILSSKKLLLSDSGFYLCAWTGGTEQYFGPGTRLTVT.

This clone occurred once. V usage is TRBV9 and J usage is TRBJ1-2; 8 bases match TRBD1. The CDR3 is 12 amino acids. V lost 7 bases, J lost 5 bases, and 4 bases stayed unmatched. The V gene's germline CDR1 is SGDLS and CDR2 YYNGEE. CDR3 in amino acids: CASGRTGYGYTF. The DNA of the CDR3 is TGTGCCAGCGGTCGGACAGGGTATGGCTACACCTTC.

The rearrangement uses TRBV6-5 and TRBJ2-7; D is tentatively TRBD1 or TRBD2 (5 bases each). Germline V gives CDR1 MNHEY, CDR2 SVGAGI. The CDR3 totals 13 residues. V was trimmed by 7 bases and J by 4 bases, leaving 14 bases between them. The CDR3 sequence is CASIRDGGYEQYF. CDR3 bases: TGTGCCAGCATAAGGGACGGAGGATACGAGCAGTACTTC.

The CDR3 protein is CASSLLAGGSDTQYF. The CDR3 DNA follows: TGTGCCAGCAGCTTATTAGCGGGAGGGTCGGATACGCAGTATTTT. The J gene is TRBJ2-3, the V gene TRBV7-8; TRBD2 matches at 11 bases. This CDR3 is 15 amino acids long. From germline, CDR1 is SGHVS and CDR2 FQNEAQ. J lost 6 bases, V lost 2 bases, and 4 bases had no gene match.

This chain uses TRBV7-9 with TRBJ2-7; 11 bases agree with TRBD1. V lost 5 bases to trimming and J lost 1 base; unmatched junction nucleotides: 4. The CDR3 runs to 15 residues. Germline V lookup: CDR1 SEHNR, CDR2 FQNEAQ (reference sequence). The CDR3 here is CASSNRDRGSYEQYF. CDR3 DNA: TGTGCCAGCAGCAACCGGGACAGGGGGTCCTACGAGCAGTACTTC.

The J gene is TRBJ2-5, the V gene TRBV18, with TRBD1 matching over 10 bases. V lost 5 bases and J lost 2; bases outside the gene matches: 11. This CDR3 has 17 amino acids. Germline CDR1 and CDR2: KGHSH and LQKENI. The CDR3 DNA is TGTGCCAGCTCAGCGCGGGGGACAGGGGTGTCTCAAGAGACCCAGTACTTC. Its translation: CASSARGTGVSQETQYF.

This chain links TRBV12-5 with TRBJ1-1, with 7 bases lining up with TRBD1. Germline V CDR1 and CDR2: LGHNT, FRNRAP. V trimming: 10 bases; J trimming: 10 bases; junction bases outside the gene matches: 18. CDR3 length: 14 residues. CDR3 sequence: CATYPHQGDGGAFF. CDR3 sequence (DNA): TGTGCTACGTACCCCCACCAGGGGGATGGCGGAGCTTTCTTT.

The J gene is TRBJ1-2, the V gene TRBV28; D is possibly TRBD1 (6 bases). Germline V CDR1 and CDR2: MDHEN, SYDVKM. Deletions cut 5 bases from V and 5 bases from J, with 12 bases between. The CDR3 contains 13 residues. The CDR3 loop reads CASSGGAPYGYTF. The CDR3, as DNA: TGTGCCAGCAGTGGGGGGGCCCCTTATGGCTACACCTTC.

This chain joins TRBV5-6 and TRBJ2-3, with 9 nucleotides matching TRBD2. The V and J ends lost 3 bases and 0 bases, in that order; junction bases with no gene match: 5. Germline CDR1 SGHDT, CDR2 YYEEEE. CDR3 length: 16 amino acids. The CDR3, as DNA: TGTGCCAGCAGCTCAAATGGACTAGCGAGCACAGATACGCAGTATTTT. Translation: CASSSNGLASTDTQYF.

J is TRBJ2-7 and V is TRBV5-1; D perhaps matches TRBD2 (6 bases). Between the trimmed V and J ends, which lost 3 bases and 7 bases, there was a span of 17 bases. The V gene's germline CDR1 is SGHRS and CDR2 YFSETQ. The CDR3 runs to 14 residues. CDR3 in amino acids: CASSSGTFAGEQYF. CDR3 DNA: TGCGCCAGCAGCTCAGGGACTTTCGCCGGGGAGCAGTACTTC.

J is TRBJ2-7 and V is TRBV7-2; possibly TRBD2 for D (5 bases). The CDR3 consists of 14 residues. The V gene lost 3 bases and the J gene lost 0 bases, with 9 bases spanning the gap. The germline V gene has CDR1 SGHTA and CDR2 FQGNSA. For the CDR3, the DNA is TGTGCCAGCAGCTTCGACCGGGACTCCTACGAGCAGTACTTC. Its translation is CASSFDRDSYEQYF.

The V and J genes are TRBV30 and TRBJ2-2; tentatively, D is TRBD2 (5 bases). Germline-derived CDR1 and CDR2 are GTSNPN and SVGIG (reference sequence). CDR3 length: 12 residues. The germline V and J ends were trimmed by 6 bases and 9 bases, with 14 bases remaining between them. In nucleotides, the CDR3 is TGTGCCTGTAGGCGGAGCGGCAGGGAGCTGTTTTTT. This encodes CACRRSGRELFF.

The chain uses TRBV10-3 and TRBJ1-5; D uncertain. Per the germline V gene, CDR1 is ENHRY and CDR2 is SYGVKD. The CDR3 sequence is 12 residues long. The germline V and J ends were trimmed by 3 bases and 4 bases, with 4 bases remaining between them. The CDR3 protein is CAISDRNQPQHF. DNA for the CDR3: TGTGCCATCAGTGACCGAAATCAGCCCCAGCATTTT.

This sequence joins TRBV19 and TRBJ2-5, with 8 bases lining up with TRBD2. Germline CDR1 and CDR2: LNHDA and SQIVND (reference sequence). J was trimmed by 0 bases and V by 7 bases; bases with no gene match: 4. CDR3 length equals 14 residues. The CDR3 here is CASTPTSDQETQYF. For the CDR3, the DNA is TGTGCCAGTACCCCGACTAGCGACCAAGAGACCCAGTACTTC.

CDR3 in DNA: TGCGCCAGCAGCTTGGGACTAGCGGGGGGGACAGATACGCAGTATTTT. It encodes CASSLGLAGGTDTQYF. The rearrangement joins TRBV5-1 to TRBJ2-3, with 14 bases matching TRBD2. The CDR3 covers 16 residues. V shed 0 bases, J shed 3 bases, and the junction held 0 bases outside the gene matches. Germline V gene lookup returns CDR1 SGHRS and CDR2 YFSETQ.

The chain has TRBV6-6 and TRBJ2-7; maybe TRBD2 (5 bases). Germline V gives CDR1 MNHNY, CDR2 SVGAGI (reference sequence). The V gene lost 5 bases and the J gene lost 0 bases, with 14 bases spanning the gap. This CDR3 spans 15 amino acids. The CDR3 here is CASSKMGASSYEQYF. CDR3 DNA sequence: TGTGCCAGCAGTAAGATGGGAGCGAGCTCCTACGAGCAGTACTTC.

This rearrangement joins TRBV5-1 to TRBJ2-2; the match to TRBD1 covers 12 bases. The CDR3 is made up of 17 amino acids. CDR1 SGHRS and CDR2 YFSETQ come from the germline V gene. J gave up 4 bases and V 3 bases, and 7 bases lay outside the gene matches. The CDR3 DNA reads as TGCGCCAGCAGCTCCCGAAGGGGACAGGGGGCCACCGGGGAGCTGTTTTTT. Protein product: CASSSRRGQGATGELFF.

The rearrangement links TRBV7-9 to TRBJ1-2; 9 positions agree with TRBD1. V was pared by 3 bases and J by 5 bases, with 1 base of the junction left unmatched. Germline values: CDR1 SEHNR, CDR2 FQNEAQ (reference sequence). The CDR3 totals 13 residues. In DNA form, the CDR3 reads TGTGCCAGCAGCTTGGGGACAGGGTATGGCTACACCTTC. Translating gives CASSLGTGYGYTF.

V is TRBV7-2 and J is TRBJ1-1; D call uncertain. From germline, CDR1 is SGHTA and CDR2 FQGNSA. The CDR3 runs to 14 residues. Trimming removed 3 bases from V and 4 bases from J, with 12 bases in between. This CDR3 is CASSFDLSATEAFF. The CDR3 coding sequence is TGTGCCAGCAGCTTCGACCTATCGGCCACTGAAGCTTTCTTT. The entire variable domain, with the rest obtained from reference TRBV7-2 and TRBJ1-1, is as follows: GAGVSQSPSNKVTEKGKDVELRCDPISGHTALYWYRQSLGQGLEFLIYFQGNSAPDKSGLPSDRFSAERTGGSVSTLTIQRTQQEDSAVYLCASSFDLSATEAFFGQGTRLTVV.

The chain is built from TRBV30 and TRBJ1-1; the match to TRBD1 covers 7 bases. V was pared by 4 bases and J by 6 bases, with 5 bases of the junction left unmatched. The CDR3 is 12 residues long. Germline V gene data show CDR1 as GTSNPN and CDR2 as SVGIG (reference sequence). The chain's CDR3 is CAWTPGGSEAFF. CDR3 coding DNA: TGTGCCTGGACACCAGGGGGTTCTGAAGCTTTCTTT. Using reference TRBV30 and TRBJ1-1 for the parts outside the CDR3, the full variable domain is SQTIHQWPATLVQPVGSPLSLECTVEGTSNPNLYWYRQAAGRGLQLLFYSVGIGQISSEVPQNLSASRPQDRQFILSSKKLLLSDSGFYLCAWTPGGSEAFFGQGTRLTVV.

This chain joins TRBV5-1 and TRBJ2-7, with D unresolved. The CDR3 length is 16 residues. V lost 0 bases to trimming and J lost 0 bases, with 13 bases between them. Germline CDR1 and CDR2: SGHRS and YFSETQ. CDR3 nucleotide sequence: TGCGCCAGCAGCTTGGAGGCCACACGTAGCTCCTACGAGCAGTACTTC. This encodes CASSLEATRSSYEQYF.

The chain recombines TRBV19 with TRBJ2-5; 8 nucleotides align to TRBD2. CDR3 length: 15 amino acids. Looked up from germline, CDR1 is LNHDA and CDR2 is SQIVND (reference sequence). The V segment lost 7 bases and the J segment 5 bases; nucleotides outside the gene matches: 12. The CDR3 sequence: CASNEPSGSGETQYF. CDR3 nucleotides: TGTGCCAGTAACGAGCCCAGCGGGAGTGGTGAGACCCAGTACTTC.

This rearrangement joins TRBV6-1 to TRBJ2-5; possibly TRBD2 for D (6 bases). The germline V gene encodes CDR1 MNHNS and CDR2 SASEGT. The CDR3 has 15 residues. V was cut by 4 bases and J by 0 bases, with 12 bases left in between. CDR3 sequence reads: CASSAPAGHQETQYF. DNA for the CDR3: TGTGCCAGCAGTGCCCCGGCGGGGCACCAAGAGACCCAGTACTTC.

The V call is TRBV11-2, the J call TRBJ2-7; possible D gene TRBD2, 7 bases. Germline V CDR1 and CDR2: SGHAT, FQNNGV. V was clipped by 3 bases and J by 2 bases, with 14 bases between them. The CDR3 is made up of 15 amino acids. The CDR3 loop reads CASSLGGGATYEQYF. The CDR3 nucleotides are TGTGCCAGCAGCTTGGGAGGGGGTGCGACCTACGAGCAGTACTTC.

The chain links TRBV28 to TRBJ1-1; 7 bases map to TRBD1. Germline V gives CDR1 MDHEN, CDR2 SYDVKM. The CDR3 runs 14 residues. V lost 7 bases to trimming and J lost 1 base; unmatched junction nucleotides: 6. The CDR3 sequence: CASKLGQRNTEAFF. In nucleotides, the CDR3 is TGTGCCAGCAAACTGGGACAGAGGAACACTGAAGCTTTCTTT. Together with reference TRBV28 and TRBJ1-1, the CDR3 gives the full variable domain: DVKVTQSSRYLVKRTGEKVFLECVQDMDHENMFWYRQDPGLGLRLIYFSYDVKMKEKGDIPEGYSVSREKKERFSLILESASTNQTSMYLCASKLGQRNTEAFFGQGTRLTVV.